Given below is one T cell receptor beta chain in context. It lacks a known antigen. Qualities for individual bases were not recorded, and no much larger clone is one base off. The data were taken from a study of blood T cell repertoires in COVID-19 (TCRdb year 2020). About the investigation overall: Samples covering the acute and convalescent phases of COVID-19 were provided by collaborators in the United States, Italy and Spain. Subjects who had been exposed to COVID-19, were actively infected with it, or had recovered from it provided the deeply sampled blood TCRbeta repertoires that made up the dataset. Where HLA class I and class II types were available, the types were taken from metadata supplied by the sample provider, not from assay-based typing. A freely available public database, intended as a resource for researchers studying the immune response to SARS-CoV-2, is where the repertoires were released. The samples were drawn from two sources: the first 160 participants of the ongoing ImmuneRACE study, and 1,000 to 1,500 subjects contributed by 6 global collaborators. The sample metadata nearly always contained a de-identified subject ID, COVID-19 status, age in years and sex. The prospective study material was composed of cDNA or gDNA derived from T cells, B-cell-depleted T cells, or PBMCs.

Relative to germline, V is missing 3 bases and J is missing 6 bases, with 2 bases of the junction outside any gene match. CDR1 and CDR2, looked up from the germline V gene (reference sequence), are MNHEY and SMNVEV. From cysteine to phenylalanine, the CDR3 is 12 amino acids long. Kept here is only the CDR3 DNA, which spans 36 bases and is read in frame from base 1. TCRbeta CDR3 regions were amplified from genomic DNA using the immunoSEQ Assay, a bias-controlled multiplex PCR. As for how the authors treated the data: Within the assay, amplification of reference gene primers was used to estimate how many nucleated cells each sample contained. To quantify the absolute abundance of each unique TCRbeta CDR3 rearrangement, sequence reads were collapsed and filtered. Productive Simpson clonality was computed per sample as the square root of Simpson's diversity index over productive rearrangements. TCRdb took this table from immuneACCESS and kept in-frame rearrangements with V and J called. Such tables lack part of the clones; where checked against another copy, unresolved V genes explain under half of the gap, and the rest is unexplained. The V and J calls and clone size come from that table; D and trimming were worked out from the DNA. The sample table contains about 330,000 clones; only one count was recorded for 85% to 90% of them. The ten largest clones represent roughly a tenth of the sample.

Points the paper makes about the study in general: The quantity of clinical and demographic metadata differed by source and by participant and was supplied without curation.

Participants in the prospective study were enrolled through a virtual design, were aged roughly 18 to 100 years, and lived in 24 United States geographic areas. In the prospective study, participants were assigned to cohorts based on the clinical history participants reported in a screening survey and a study questionnaire. Recovered participants in ImmuneRACE Cohort 3 were defined as having two consecutive negative NP/OP PCR tests, clearance from a healthcare professional, or resolution of symptoms. In the prospective study, whole blood, serum and a nasopharyngeal or oropharyngeal swab were collected from each participant by mobile phlebotomists. Participants in the prospective study had the option to provide additional blood draws and questionnaires over an approximately 2-month period. Prospective study blood samples were shipped either frozen or at room temperature before DNA extraction.

The V and J genes are TRBV27 and TRBJ2-7; a stretch of 7 junction bases matches TRBD2. The TCR was taken from a woman younger than 35 who had recovered from COVID-19. Sequenced: PBMCs or T cells enriched from blood (not recorded which). Here is the DNA: TGTGCCAGCAGTTTGACGGGAGGCGAGCAGTACTTC. Translated, this is CASSLTGGEQYF.